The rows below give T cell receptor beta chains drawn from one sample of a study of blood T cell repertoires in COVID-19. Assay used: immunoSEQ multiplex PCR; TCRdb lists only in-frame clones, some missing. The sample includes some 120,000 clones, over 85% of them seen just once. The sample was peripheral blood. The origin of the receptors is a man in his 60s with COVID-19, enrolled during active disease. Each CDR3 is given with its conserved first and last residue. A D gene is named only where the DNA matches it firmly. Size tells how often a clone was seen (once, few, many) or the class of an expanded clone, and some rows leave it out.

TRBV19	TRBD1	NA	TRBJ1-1	TGTGCCAGTAGTCCCTACTATCGACAGGGGGGCGGGACTGAAGCTTTCTTT	CASSPYYRQGGGTEAFF
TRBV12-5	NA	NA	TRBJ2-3	TGTGCTAGTGGTTTGGATGAAACAGGGACAGATACGCAGTATTTT	CASGLDETGTDTQYF
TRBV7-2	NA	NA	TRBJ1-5	TGTGCCAGCAGCTTAAGGGCTCAGGGTAATCAGCCCCAGCATTTT	CASSLRAQGNQPQHF
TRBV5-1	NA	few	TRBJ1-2	TGCGCCAGCAGCTTGGAAGAGGGAGGCGCGAGGGGCTACACCTTC	CASSLEEGGARGYTF
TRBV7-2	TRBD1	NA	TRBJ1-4	TGTGCCAGCAGCTCCCTCGGGACAGGGGAAGAAAAACTGTTTTTT	CASSSLGTGEEKLFF
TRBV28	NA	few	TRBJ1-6	TGTGCCAGCAGTTTTCAGGGTGGGCGCAATTCACCCCTCCACTTT	CASSFQGGRNSPLHF
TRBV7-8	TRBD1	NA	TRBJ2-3	TGTGCCAGCAGCTTAGTGACAGGGGCTAGCACAGATACGCAGTATTTT	CASSLVTGASTDTQYF
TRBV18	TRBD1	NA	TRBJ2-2	TGTGCCAGCTCTACGGACAGGGCGGCCGGGGAGCTGTTTTTT	CASSTDRAAGELFF
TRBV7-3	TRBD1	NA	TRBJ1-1	TGTGCCAGCAGCCTGGGACAGGGGGCCTTCGCTGAAGCTTTCTTT	CASSLGQGAFAEAFF
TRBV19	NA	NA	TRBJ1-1	TGTGCCAGTAGGACACCTCCGATGAACACTGAAGCTTTCTTT	CASRTPPMNTEAFF
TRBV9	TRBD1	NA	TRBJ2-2	TGTGCCAGCAGCCCAGGGACAGGGGGTGACACCGGGGAGCTGTTTTTT	CASSPGTGGDTGELFF
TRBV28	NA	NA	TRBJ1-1	TGTGCCAGCAGTTTACCCTGGGGGGGATTGAACACTGAAGCTTTCTTT	CASSLPWGGLNTEAFF
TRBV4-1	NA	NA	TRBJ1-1	TGCGCCAGCAGCCAAGATTGGCAGGGGTACACTGAAGCTTTCTTT	CASSQDWQGYTEAFF
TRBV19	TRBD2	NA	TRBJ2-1	TGTGCCAGTAGTATACAACTAGCGGGGGCAGATGAGCAGTTCTTC	CASSIQLAGADEQFF
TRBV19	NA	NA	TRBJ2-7	TGTGCCAGTAGTAGTTTCGGTTACGAGCAGTACTTC	CASSSFGYEQYF
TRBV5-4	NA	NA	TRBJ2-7	TGTGCCAGCAGCTTGGATCCCCCAGGGGCCTCCTCTGAGCAGTACTTC	CASSLDPPGASSEQYF